This paragraph reports one T cell receptor beta chain. The sample has other DNA sequences that encode this CDR3 too. These data originate in a study of shared clonotypes between healthy human individuals. Study in general: Serving as donors were two women and three men, whose ages spanned 18 to 49.

Germline loops: CDR1 SGHAT, CDR2 FQNNGV. The length of the CDR3 is 14 residues. Trimming took 1 base from V and 2 from J, leaving 8 bases between them. Assay: immunoSEQ multiplex PCR; the TCRdb copy retains only in-frame clones and omits some. Of nearly 1 million clones in the sample, approximately 80% were seen once. Sequenced: memory CD4+ T cells sorted from blood. Regarding subset: CD45RA-negative fraction. The chain is built from TRBV11-2 and TRBJ2-5, with D possibly called TRBD1 or TRBD2 (5 bases each). The TCR was taken from a man aged 18 to 30 in good health. CDR3 in amino acids: CASSLVGGQETQYF. The CDR3 nucleotides read TGTGCCAGCAGCTTAGTTGGGGGACAAGAGACCCAGTACTTC.